This T cell receptor (beta chain) was identified during a study of blood T cell repertoires in COVID-19. Whole-study context: PBMCs, B-cell-depleted T cells, or T cells provided the cDNA or gDNA that made up the material.

The CDR3 runs 14 residues. V trimming: 5 bases; J trimming: 2 bases; junction bases outside the gene matches: 6. Germline V gives CDR1 MNHEY, CDR2 SVGAGI. Measured with immunoSEQ multiplex PCR; TCRdb has only the in-frame clones, and not every one. The table records 200,000 to 250,000 clones, 84% of them present only once. The sequence came from a man aged 50-59 years with active or convalescent COVID-19. This rearrangement joins TRBV6-5 to TRBJ2-7, with 7 bases aligning to TRBD1. The sequenced sample consisted of peripheral blood. The CDR3 DNA is TGTGCCAGCAGTCGCCCAGGGGGAGCCTACGAGCAGTACTTC. It codes for CASSRPGGAYEQYF.